The 23 T cell receptor beta chains listed next were all sequenced from one sample in a study of T-cell reconstitution after alpha-beta-depleted transplantation in children. Unique molecular identifiers were incorporated during preparation of the TCRbeta library. In TCRdb, the PCR reads were re-called with MiXCR into one record per CDR3 protein. The profile shows around 960,000 distinct CDR3 sequences, about 31% of them singletons. Material: PBMCs, mostly from graft donor cells, obtained 360 days after TCRalphabeta/CD19-depleted stem cell transplant. These receptors were obtained from a boy younger than two who had a stem cell transplant for SCID, so the T cells may come from the graft donor.

The J gene is TRBJ2-7, the V gene TRBV4-2; tentatively, D is TRBD1 or TRBD2 (5 bases each). Germline loops: CDR1 LGHNA, CDR2 YNFKEQ. The V end lost 1 base, the J end lost 1 base, and 14 bases lay between the germline ends. CDR3 length equals 16 residues. In DNA, the CDR3 is TGTGCCAGCAGCCAAGTAACAGGTGGACTTTCCTACGAGCAGTACTTC. Protein product: CASSQVTGGLSYEQYF.

This clonotype showed up many times. The V and J genes are TRBV7-3 and TRBJ2-1, with no clear D. Germline CDR1 is SGHTA and CDR2 is FQGTGA. This CDR3 contains 17 residues. V gave up 1 base and J gave up 2 bases, with 15 bases separating them. The CDR3 protein is CASSLSVIGSTYNEQFF. CDR3 DNA sequence: TGTGCCAGCAGCTTAAGTGTGATTGGGTCTACCTACAATGAGCAGTTCTTC.

This clonotype occurred many times. The chain carries TRBV25-1 and TRBJ1-1; D unclear. Germline V gene lookup returns CDR1 MGHDK and CDR2 SYGVNS. The CDR3 runs 12 residues. V dropped 3 bases and J dropped 2 bases, with 4 bases sitting between them. CDR3 protein: CASSEGNTEAFF. CDR3 nucleotide sequence: TGTGCCAGCAGTGAGGGCAACACTGAAGCTTTCTTT.

The rearrangement uses TRBV7-2 and TRBJ2-7; no clear D gene. This CDR3 has 13 residues. Looked up from germline, CDR1 is SGHTA and CDR2 is FQGNSA. Trimming stripped 5 bases from V and 5 bases from J, with 13 bases between. The CDR3 spells CASSLSSAHEQYF. CDR3 DNA: TGTGCCAGCAGCCTAAGCAGCGCCCACGAGCAGTACTTC.

The V and J genes are TRBV19 and TRBJ2-7; 9 bases line up with TRBD1. J was trimmed by 2 bases and V by 5 bases; bases with no gene match: 7. This CDR3 region has 15 residues. CDR1 and CDR2 from the germline V gene are LNHDA and SQIVND (reference sequence). CDR3 in amino acids: CASSARTGETYEQYF. The DNA of the CDR3 is TGTGCCAGTAGTGCGCGGACAGGGGAGACCTACGAGCAGTACTTC.

This clonotype has more than one count but fewer than ten. This chain uses TRBV3-1 with TRBJ2-7; D unclear. Germline V gives CDR1 LGHDT, CDR2 YNNKEL (reference sequence). This CDR3 has 11 amino acids. V lost 0 bases, J lost 7 bases, and 4 bases lay in between. DNA for the CDR3: TGTGCCAGCAGCCAAGAGTGGGAGCAGTACTTC. Translated, it gives CASSQEWEQYF.

The chain joins TRBV30 to TRBJ2-3; D may match TRBD1 or TRBD2 (5 bases each). Trimming shortened V by 0 bases and J by 4 bases, and 11 bases separated the two germline ends. In germline, CDR1 is GTSNPN, CDR2 SVGIG (reference sequence). The CDR3 covers 14 residues. The CDR3 sequence is CAWSVGVGADTQYF. The CDR3 DNA reads TGTGCCTGGAGTGTAGGGGTGGGGGCAGATACGCAGTATTTT.

The rearrangement uses TRBV20-1 and TRBJ2-5; D is unresolved. This CDR3 region has 13 residues. V was cut by 6 bases and J by 4 bases, with 15 bases left in between. Germline-derived CDR1 and CDR2 are DFQATT and SNEGSKA (reference sequence). CDR3 DNA sequence: TGCAGTGCCACAGACTTGGTAGTAGAGACCCAGTACTTC. This codes for CSATDLVVETQYF.

V and J are TRBV5-1 and TRBJ1-5; a weak D match, TRBD1 (6 bases). V gave up 0 bases and J gave up 2 bases, with 15 bases separating them. Germline CDR1 is SGHRS and CDR2 is YFSETQ. The CDR3 is made up of 17 amino acids. CDR3 region: CASSLGQGLEGNQPQHF. CDR3 bases: TGCGCCAGCAGCTTGGGTCAGGGGCTAGAGGGCAATCAGCCCCAGCATTTT.

The genes are TRBV29-1 and TRBJ1-1; a weak D match, TRBD1 (6 bases). Per germline, CDR1 SQVTM and CDR2 ANQGSEA. This CDR3 has 16 residues. V was trimmed by 4 bases and J by 1 base, leaving 19 bases between them. CDR3 amino acids: CSVGRAAGVKNTEAFF. CDR3 DNA: TGCAGCGTTGGGAGGGCCGCAGGGGTGAAGAACACTGAAGCTTTCTTT.

Only a few counts were recorded for this clonotype. This CDR3 is CSVDSRGGYETQYF. DNA for the CDR3: TGCAGCGTTGACTCCAGGGGAGGCTACGAGACCCAGTACTTC. The V gene is TRBV29-1, the J gene TRBJ2-5; D might be TRBD1 or TRBD2, each matching 6 bases. There are 14 residues in the CDR3. CDR1 and CDR2 (germline): SQVTM, ANQGSEA. Trimming stripped 3 bases from V and 5 bases from J, with 16 bases between.

In this sample, this clonotype turned up a few times. The rearrangement links TRBV15 to TRBJ2-1, with 8 positions matching TRBD1. The CDR3 has 14 residues. The germline V gene encodes CDR1 LNHNV and CDR2 YYDKDF (reference sequence). The ends lost 5 bases at V and 9 bases at J; junction bases unmatched: 9. The CDR3 nucleotides are TGTGCCACCAGCCTACAGGGGGTGGTTGGTGAGCAGTTCTTC. This sequence encodes CATSLQGVVGEQFF.

In its sample, this clonotype was seen a few times. In nucleotides, the CDR3 is TGTGCCAGCAGCCAAGGGACCTCTCCCCAGTACTTC. Residues: CASSQGTSPQYF. This chain connects TRBV11-2 to TRBJ2-7; D assignment may be TRBD1 or TRBD2 (5 bases each). This CDR3 spans 12 amino acids. The germline V gene encodes CDR1 SGHAT and CDR2 FQNNGV. V dropped 5 bases and J dropped 10 bases, with 15 bases sitting between them. The complete variable domain, with remaining parts taken from reference TRBV11-2 and TRBJ2-7, reads EAGVAQSPRYKIIEKRQSVAFWCNPISGHATLYWYQQILGQGPKLLIQFQNNGVVDDSQLPKDRFSAERLKGVDSTLKIQPAKLEDSAVYLCASSQGTSPQYFGPGTRLTVT.

A few counts support this clonotype. V usage is TRBV7-2 and J usage is TRBJ2-7, with TRBD1 matching 7 bases. The CDR3 is 15 residues long. The J segment lost 3 bases and the V segment lost 2 bases, leaving 7 bases of the junction unmatched. The germline CDR1 and CDR2 sequences are SGHTA and FQGNSA. The CDR3 sequence: CASSLRTGKNYEQYF. Here the CDR3 DNA reads TGTGCCAGCAGCTTAAGGACAGGAAAGAACTACGAGCAGTACTTC.

The J gene is TRBJ2-1, the V gene TRBV20-1, with 7 bases aligning to TRBD1. Trimming cost V 0 bases and J 5 bases; bases outside gene matches: 10. Germline V gene lookup returns CDR1 DFQATT and CDR2 SNEGSKA (reference sequence). The CDR3 length is 16 residues. This chain's CDR3 is CSARDPGTVIHNEQFF. In DNA, the CDR3 is TGCAGTGCTAGAGACCCCGGGACAGTTATACACAATGAGCAGTTCTTC.

CDR3 nucleotide sequence: TGTGCCAGCACAGAGCGGGGGGTAGAAAATGAGCAGTTCTTC. Its translation: CASTERGVENEQFF. The chain joins TRBV28 to TRBJ2-1, with TRBD2 identical over 9 bases. CDR1 is MDHEN and CDR2 is SYDVKM in the germline V gene. CDR3 size: 14 residues. The trim removed 7 bases at V and 7 bases at J, leaving 8 bases unmatched.

This clonotype appeared a few times. The chain is built from TRBV12-3 or TRBV12-4 and TRBJ1-1; 7 nucleotides align to TRBD1. Losses at the gene ends were 8 bases for V and 5 bases for J; bases not matched to a gene: 11. The CDR3 sequence is 14 residues long. This chain's CDR3 is CASGRNYRGTEAFF. CDR3 DNA: TGTGCCAGCGGCCGGAACTACAGGGGAACTGAAGCTTTCTTT.

This clonotype was seen more than once but under ten times. The chain recombines TRBV7-2 with TRBJ2-1; D is perhaps TRBD1 or TRBD2 (6 bases each). The germline V gene has CDR1 SGHTA and CDR2 FQGNSA. The ends were cut back, 5 bases at V and 5 bases at J, with 16 bases in the middle. The CDR3 covers 15 residues. As DNA, the CDR3 is TGTGCCAGCAGCCTTCAATCCGGGGGCCACAATGAGCAGTTCTTC. Its protein product is CASSLQSGGHNEQFF.

The chain joins TRBV18 to TRBJ2-6; D is unresolved. The V gene's germline CDR1 is KGHSH and CDR2 LQKENI. This CDR3 is 14 amino acids long. Trimming stripped 5 bases from V and 0 bases from J, with 5 bases between. As DNA, the CDR3 is TGTGCCAGCTCAGAGAACTCTGGGGCCAACGTCCTGACTTTC. This gives the protein CASSENSGANVLTF.

The V gene is TRBV11-1, the J gene TRBJ2-1; 10 nucleotides align to TRBD2. The CDR3 is made up of 18 amino acids. The germline V gene has CDR1 SGHAT and CDR2 FQDESV (reference sequence). V trimming: 5 bases; J trimming: 3 bases; junction bases outside the gene matches: 13. CDR3 region: CASSNLYIAGGGYNEQFF. The DNA for the CDR3 is TGTGCCAGCAGCAACCTCTATATAGCGGGGGGTGGCTACAATGAGCAGTTCTTC.

This clonotype was seen a handful of times. The chain uses TRBV20-1 and TRBJ1-1, with TRBD1 as a possible D gene (6 bases). Trimming removed 6 bases from V and 0 bases from J, with 20 bases in between. The CDR3 spans 16 residues. From germline, CDR1 is DFQATT and CDR2 SNEGSKA (reference sequence). In nucleotides, the CDR3 is TGCAGTGCGTTCCTGGGGGGCGGGGCCATGAACACTGAAGCTTTCTTT. Protein sequence: CSAFLGGGAMNTEAFF.

The chain employs TRBV5-1 and TRBJ2-3; D gene uncertain. The CDR3 totals 16 residues. V was clipped by 4 bases and J by 6 bases, with 21 bases between them. CDR1 SGHRS and CDR2 YFSETQ come from the germline V gene. The CDR3 is CASSPRSVAVPDTQYF. CDR3 sequence (DNA): TGCGCCAGCAGCCCTCGTTCAGTAGCCGTACCGGATACGCAGTATTTT.

The chain employs TRBV5-1 and TRBJ1-6, with a possible D match to TRBD1 (5 bases). Trimming took 2 bases from V and 6 from J, leaving 15 bases between them. Germline CDR1 is SGHRS and CDR2 is YFSETQ. The CDR3 runs 16 residues. CDR3 amino acids: CASSLIGRQINSPLHF. CDR3 sequence (DNA): TGCGCCAGCAGCTTAATAGGGCGACAGATTAATTCACCCCTCCACTTT.